This is a list of T cell receptor beta chains from one sample in a study of blood T cell repertoires in COVID-19. Profiled with immunoSEQ multiplex PCR; TCRdb holds only in-frame clones, not every one. The top ten hold approximately 8.9% of the sample, which has some 60,000 clones, 80% to 85% seen once. The sample comprised peripheral blood. The receptors here all came from an older man with COVID-19, enrolled during active disease. Each CDR3 is given with its conserved first and last residue.

V gene,J gene,CDR3 protein
TRBV2,TRBJ2-7,CASSADRGGSYEQYF
TRBV4-3,TRBJ1-3,CASSQVTAGNTIYF
TRBV5-8,TRBJ2-1,CASSSTWEQFF
TRBV2,TRBJ1-1,CASRYLEEMNTEAFF
TRBV4-3,TRBJ1-2,CASSQEGQVYGYTF
TRBV6-5,TRBJ2-3,CATSRGADTDTQYF
TRBV29-1,TRBJ2-3,CSVEEMAGTDTQYF
TRBV5-4,TRBJ1-1,CASSTGERGFREAFF
TRBV28,TRBJ1-6,CASSPPQLSSYNSPLHF
TRBV27,TRBJ2-6,CASRRVSGANVLTF
TRBV7-2,TRBJ2-3,CASSLGQGRTDTQYF
TRBV2,TRBJ1-5,CASSGRGDNNQPQHF
TRBV11-2,TRBJ2-1,CASSFRLALDEQFF
TRBV5-1,TRBJ2-2,CASSLGRADTGELFF
TRBV9,TRBJ1-1,CASSVNRAEGRHTEAFF